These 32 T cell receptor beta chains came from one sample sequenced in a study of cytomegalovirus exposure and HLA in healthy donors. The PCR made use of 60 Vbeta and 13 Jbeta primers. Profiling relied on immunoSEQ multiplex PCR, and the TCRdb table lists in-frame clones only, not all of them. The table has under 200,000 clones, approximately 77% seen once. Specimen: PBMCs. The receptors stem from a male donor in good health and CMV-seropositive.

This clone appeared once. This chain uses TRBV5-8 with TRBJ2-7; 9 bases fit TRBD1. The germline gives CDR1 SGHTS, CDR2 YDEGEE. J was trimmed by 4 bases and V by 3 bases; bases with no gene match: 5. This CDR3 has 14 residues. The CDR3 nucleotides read TGTGCCAGCAGCTCTTGGACAGGGGTTTACGAGCAGTACTTC. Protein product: CASSSWTGVYEQYF. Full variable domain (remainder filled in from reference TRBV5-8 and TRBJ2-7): EAGVTQSPTHLIKTRGQQATLRCSPISGHTSVYWYQQALGLGLQFLLWYDEGEERNRGNFPPRFSGRQFPNYSSELNVNALELEDSALYLCASSSWTGVYEQYFGPGTRLTVT.

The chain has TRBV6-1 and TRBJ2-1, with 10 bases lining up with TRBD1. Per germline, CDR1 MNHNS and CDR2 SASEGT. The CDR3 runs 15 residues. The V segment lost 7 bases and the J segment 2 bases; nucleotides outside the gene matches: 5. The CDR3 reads CASTRTGGTYNEQFF. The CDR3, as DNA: TGTGCCAGCACTCGGACAGGGGGGACCTACAATGAGCAGTTCTTC.

The CDR3 nucleotides are TGTGCCAGCAGCTTAGAACTAGCGGGGGCCTACAATGAGCAGTTCTTC. It translates to CASSLELAGAYNEQFF. The chain uses TRBV11-2 and TRBJ2-1, with TRBD2 matching over 11 bases. The CDR3 sequence is 16 residues long. Germline values: CDR1 SGHAT, CDR2 FQNNGV. V lost 0 bases and J lost 2; bases outside the gene matches: 0. Full variable domain (rest looked up from reference TRBV11-2 and TRBJ2-1): EAGVAQSPRYKIIEKRQSVAFWCNPISGHATLYWYQQILGQGPKLLIQFQNNGVVDDSQLPKDRFSAERLKGVDSTLKIQPAKLEDSAVYLCASSLELAGAYNEQFFGPGTRLTVL.

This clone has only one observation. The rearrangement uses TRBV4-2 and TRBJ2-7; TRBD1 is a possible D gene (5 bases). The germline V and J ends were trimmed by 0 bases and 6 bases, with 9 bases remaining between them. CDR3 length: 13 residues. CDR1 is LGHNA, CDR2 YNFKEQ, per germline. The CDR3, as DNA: TGTGCCAGCAGCCAAGATGGGGCGCGCGAGCAGTACTTC. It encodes CASSQDGAREQYF.

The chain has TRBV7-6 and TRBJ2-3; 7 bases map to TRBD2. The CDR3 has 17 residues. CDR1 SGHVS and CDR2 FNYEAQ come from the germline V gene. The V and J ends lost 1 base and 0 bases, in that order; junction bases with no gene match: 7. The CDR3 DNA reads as TGTGCCAGCAGCTTAGTCCCTAGCGGCTTTAGCACAGATACGCAGTATTTT. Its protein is CASSLVPSGFSTDTQYF.

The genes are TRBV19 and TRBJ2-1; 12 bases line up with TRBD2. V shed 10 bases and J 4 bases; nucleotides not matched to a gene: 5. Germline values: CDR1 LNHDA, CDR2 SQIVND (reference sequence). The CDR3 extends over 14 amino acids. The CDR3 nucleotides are TGTGCCACCAAACTAGCGGGGGGTTACAATGAGCAGTTCTTC. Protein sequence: CATKLAGGYNEQFF.

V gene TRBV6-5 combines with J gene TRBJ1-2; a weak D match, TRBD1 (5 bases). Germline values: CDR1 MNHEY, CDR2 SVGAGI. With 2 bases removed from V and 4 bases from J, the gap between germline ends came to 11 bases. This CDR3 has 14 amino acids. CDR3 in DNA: TGTGCCAGCAGTTACCGACTTGACAGCTATGGCTACACCTTC. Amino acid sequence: CASSYRLDSYGYTF.

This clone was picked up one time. The CDR3 DNA follows: TGTGCCATCAGTGAGCCAGGGTATGGCTACACCTTC. It yields the protein CAISEPGYGYTF. This chain joins TRBV10-3 and TRBJ1-2, with D possibly TRBD1 on 5 matching bases. Looked up from germline, CDR1 is ENHRY and CDR2 is SYGVKD. V lost 2 bases to trimming and J lost 5 bases, with 6 bases between them. CDR3 size: 12 residues.

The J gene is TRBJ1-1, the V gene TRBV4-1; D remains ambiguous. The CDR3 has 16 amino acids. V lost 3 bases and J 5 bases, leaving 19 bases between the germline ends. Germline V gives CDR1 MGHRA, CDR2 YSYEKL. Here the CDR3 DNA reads TGCGCCAGCAGCCAGCACACCAAGAAGAGAGGTACTGAAGCTTTCTTT. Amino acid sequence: CASSQHTKKRGTEAFF.

Here the CDR3 DNA reads TGCGCCAGCAGCTTGAGGGGGACGACAGATACGCAGTATTTT. Its protein product is CASSLRGTTDTQYF. The rearrangement joins TRBV5-1 to TRBJ2-3, with D possibly matching TRBD1 (6 bases). Germline CDR1 reads SGHRS; CDR2 reads YFSETQ. V lost 1 base, J lost 3 bases, and 9 bases lay in between. This CDR3 contains 14 residues.

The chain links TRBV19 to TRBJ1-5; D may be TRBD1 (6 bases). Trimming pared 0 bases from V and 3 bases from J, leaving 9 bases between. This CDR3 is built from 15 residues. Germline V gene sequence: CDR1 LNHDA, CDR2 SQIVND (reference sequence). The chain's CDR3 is CASSIESGVNQPQHF. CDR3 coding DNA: TGTGCCAGTAGTATAGAGTCAGGGGTCAATCAGCCCCAGCATTTT. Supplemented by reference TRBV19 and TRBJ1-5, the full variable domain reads DGGITQSPKYLFRKEGQNVTLSCEQNLNHDAMYWYRQDPGQGLRLIYYSQIVNDFQKGDIAEGYSVSREKKESFPLTVTSAQKNPTAFYLCASSIESGVNQPQHFGDGTRLSIL.

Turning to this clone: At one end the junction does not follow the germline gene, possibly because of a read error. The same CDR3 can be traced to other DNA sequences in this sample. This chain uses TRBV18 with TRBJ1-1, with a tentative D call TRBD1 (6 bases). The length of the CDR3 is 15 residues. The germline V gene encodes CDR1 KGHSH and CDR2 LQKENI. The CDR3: CASSQGPGRHTEAFF. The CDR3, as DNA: TGTGCCAGTTCACAGGGCCCAGGGCGGCACACTGAAGCTTTCTTT.

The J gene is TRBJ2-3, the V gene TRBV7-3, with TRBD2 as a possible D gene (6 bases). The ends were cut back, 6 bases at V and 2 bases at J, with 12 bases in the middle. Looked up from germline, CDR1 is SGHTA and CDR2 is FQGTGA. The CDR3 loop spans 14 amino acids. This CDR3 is CASSFGGDTDTQYF. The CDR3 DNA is TGTGCCAGCAGTTTCGGCGGGGACACAGATACGCAGTATTTT.

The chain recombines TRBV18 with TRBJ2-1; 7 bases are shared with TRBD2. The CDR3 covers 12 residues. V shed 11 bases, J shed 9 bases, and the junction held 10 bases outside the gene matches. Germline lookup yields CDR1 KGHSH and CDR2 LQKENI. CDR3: CAGAGVEGEQFF. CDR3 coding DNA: TGTGCCGGCGCGGGGGTTGAGGGTGAGCAGTTCTTC.

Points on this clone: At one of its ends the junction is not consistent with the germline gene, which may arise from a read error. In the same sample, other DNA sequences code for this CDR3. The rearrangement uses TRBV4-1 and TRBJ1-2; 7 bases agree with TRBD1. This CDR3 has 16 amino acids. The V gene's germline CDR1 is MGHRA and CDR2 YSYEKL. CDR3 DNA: TGCGCCAGTAGCCAAGATTCCCAGGGGGGAAGCTATGGCTACACCTTC. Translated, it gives CASSQDSQGGSYGYTF.

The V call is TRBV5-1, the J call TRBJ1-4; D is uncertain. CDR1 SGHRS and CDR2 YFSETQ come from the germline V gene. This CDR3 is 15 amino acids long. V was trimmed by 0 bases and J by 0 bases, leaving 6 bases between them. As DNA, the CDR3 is TGCGCCAGCAGCTTGGGGGCTACAACTAATGAAAAACTGTTTTTT. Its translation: CASSLGATTNEKLFF.

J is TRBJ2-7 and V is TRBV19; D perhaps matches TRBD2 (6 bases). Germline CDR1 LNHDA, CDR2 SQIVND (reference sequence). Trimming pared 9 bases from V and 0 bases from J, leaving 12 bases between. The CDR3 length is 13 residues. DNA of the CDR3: TGTGCCAGCGGAGGGACGAGCTCCTACGAGCAGTACTTC. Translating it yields CASGGTSSYEQYF. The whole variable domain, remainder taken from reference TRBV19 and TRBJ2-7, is DGGITQSPKYLFRKEGQNVTLSCEQNLNHDAMYWYRQDPGQGLRLIYYSQIVNDFQKGDIAEGYSVSREKKESFPLTVTSAQKNPTAFYLCASGGTSSYEQYFGPGTRLTVT.

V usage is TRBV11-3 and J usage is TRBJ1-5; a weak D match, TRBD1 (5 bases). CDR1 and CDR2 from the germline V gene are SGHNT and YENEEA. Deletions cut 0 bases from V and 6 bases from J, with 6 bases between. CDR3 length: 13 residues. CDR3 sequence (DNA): TGTGCCAGCAGCTTAGACAGGGCTCAGCCCCAGCATTTT. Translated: CASSLDRAQPQHF.

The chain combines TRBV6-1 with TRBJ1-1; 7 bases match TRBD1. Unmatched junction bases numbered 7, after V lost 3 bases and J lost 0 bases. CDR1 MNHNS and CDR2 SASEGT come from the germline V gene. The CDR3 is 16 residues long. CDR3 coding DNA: TGTGCCAGCAGTGACAGGGGGGACCCCTTGAACACTGAAGCTTTCTTT. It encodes CASSDRGDPLNTEAFF.

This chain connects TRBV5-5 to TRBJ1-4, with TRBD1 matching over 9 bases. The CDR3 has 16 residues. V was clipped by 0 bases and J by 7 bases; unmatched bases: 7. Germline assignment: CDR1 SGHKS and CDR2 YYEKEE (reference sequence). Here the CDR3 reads CASSLGGGQGGEKLFF. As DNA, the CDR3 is TGTGCCAGCAGCTTGGGCGGGGGACAGGGTGGTGAAAAACTGTTTTTT.

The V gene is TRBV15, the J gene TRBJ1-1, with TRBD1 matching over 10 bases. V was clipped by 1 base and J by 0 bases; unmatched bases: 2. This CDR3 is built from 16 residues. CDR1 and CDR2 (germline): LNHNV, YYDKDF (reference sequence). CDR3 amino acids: CATSRGTGGLNTEAFF. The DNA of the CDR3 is TGTGCCACCAGCAGAGGGACAGGGGGACTGAACACTGAAGCTTTCTTT.

CDR3: CASSQQGQQETQYF. The CDR3 nucleotides read TGCGCCAGCAGCCAGCAGGGGCAACAAGAGACCCAGTACTTC. The chain employs TRBV5-1 and TRBJ2-5, with D perhaps TRBD1 (6 bases). The length of the CDR3 is 14 residues. Germline-derived CDR1 and CDR2 are SGHRS and YFSETQ. V was shortened by 4 bases and J by 2 bases, with 12 bases between the two germline ends.

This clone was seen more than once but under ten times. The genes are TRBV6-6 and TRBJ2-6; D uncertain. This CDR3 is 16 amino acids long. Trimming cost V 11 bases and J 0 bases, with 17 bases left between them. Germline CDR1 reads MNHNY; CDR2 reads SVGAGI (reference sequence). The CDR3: CAHRSGMDSGANVLTF. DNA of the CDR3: TGTGCCCATAGGTCGGGTATGGACTCTGGGGCCAACGTCCTGACTTTC.

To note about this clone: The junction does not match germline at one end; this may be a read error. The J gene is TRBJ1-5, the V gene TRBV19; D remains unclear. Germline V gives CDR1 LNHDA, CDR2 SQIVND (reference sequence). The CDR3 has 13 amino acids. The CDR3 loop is CASSIAQNQPQHF. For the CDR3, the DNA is TGTGCCAGTAGCATAGCCCAAAATCAGCCCCAGCATTTT. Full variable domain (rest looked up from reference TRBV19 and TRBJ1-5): DGGITQSPKYLFRKEGQNVTLSCEQNLNHDAMYWYRQDPGQGLRLIYYSQIVNDFQKGDIAEGYSVSREKKESFPLTVTSAQKNPTAFYLCASSIAQNQPQHFGDGTRLSIL.

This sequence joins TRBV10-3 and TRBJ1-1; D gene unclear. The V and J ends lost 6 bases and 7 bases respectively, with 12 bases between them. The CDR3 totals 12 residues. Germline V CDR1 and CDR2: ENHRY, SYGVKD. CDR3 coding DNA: TGTGCCATCAGAGGTCCGACTGGTGAAGCTTTCTTT. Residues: CAIRGPTGEAFF.

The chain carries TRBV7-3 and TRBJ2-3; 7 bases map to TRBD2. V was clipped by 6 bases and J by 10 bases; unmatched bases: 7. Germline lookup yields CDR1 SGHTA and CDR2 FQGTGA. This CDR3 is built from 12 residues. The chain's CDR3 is CASRPGGRAQYF. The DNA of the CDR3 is TGTGCCAGCAGACCCGGGGGGAGGGCGCAGTATTTT.

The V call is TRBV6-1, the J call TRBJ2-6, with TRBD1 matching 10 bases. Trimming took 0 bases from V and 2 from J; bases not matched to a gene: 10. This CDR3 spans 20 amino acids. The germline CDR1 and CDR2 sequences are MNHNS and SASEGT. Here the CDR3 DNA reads TGTGCCAGCAGTGAAGCCCAAAACCGACAGGGGGCTACTGGGGCCAACGTCCTGACTTTC. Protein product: CASSEAQNRQGATGANVLTF.

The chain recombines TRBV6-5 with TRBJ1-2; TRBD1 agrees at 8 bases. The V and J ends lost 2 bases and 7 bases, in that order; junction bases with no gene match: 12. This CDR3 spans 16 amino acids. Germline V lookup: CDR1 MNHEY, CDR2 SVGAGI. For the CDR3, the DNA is TGTGCCAGCAGTTACGGCGAAAGGACAGGGAGAAGTGGCTACACCTTC. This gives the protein CASSYGERTGRSGYTF.

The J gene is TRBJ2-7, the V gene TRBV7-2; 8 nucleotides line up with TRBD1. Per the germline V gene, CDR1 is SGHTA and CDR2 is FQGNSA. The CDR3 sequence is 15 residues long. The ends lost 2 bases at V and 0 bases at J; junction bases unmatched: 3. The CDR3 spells CASSLRTGSSYEQYF. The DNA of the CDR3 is TGTGCCAGCAGCTTAAGGACAGGGAGCTCCTACGAGCAGTACTTC.

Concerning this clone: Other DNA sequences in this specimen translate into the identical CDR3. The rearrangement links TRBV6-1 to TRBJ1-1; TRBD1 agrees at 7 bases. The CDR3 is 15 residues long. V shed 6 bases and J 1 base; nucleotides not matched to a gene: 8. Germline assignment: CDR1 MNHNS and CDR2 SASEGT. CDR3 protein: CASSDRGQANTEAFF. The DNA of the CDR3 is TGTGCCAGCAGCGATAGGGGGCAGGCGAACACTGAAGCTTTCTTT.

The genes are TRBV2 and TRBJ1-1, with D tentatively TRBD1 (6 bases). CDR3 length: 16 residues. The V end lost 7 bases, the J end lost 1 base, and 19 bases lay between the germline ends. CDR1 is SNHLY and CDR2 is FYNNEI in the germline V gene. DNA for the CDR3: TGTGCCAGCACCATAACCCGGGAGGGGGGGAACACTGAAGCTTTCTTT. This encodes CASTITREGGNTEAFF.

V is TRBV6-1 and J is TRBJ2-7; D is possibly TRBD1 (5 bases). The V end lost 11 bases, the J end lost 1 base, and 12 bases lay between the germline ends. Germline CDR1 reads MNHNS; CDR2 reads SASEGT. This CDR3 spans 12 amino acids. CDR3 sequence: CASAQGSYEQYF. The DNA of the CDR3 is TGTGCCTCGGCCCAGGGATCCTACGAGCAGTACTTC.